The source of this T cell receptor beta chain is a study of blood T cell repertoires in COVID-19. Study-wide background: The United States, Italy and Spain supplied acute and convalescent COVID-19 samples. T cells, B-cell-depleted T cells, or PBMCs provided the cDNA or gDNA that served as material.

Authors' methods: Amplified reference gene primers provided the basis for estimating nucleated cell counts. Sequencing used immunoSEQ multiplex PCR; TCRdb keeps in-frame clones, though not all of them. Clone size and the V and J calls come from that table; the DNA yielded D and trimming. The table records some 87,000 clones, roughly 89% of them present only once. The J segment lost 1 base and the V segment lost 5 bases, leaving 10 bases of the junction unmatched. Looked up from germline, CDR1 is SGHAT and CDR2 is FQNNGV. The CDR3 covers 17 residues. This receptor was taken from a woman aged 70 to 79 with acute or convalescent COVID-19. The chain couples TRBV11-2 to TRBJ2-1, with 8 nucleotides matching TRBD1. The sample consisted of peripheral blood. Written as DNA, the CDR3 is TGTGCCAGCAGCCTCCAGACAGGGGTTGATTCCTACAATGAGCAGTTCTTC. It encodes CASSLQTGVDSYNEQFF.